The source of this T cell receptor (beta chain) is a study of prognosis after radiotherapy for stage I lung cancer. Study background: Newly diagnosed primary stage I lung tumors occurred in some 15 patients, and oligometastatic NSCLC after surgical resection of the primary tumor occurred in a few.

CDR3 of TCR beta was amplified from genomic DNA via a two-round multiplex PCR. The first PCR round targeted every TRBV and TRBJ gene with specific primers. TCRdb processed the multiplex PCR reads anew with MiXCR; each CDR3 protein has one entry. The sample yields roughly 20,000 distinct CDR3 sequences, around 40% seen once. V trimming: 2 bases; J trimming: 5 bases; junction bases outside the gene matches: 8. CDR3 size: 15 residues. From germline, CDR1 is MNHNS and CDR2 SASEGT. The source is a donor at least 50 years old with non-small cell lung cancer. The starting material was PBMCs, obtained before or after stereotactic body radiation therapy (not recorded which). The V and J genes are TRBV6-1 and TRBJ2-7; the match to TRBD2 covers 8 bases. The CDR3 sequence is CASSELAGSYNEQYF. The CDR3 DNA reads as TGTGCCAGCAGTGAACTAGCGGGCTCCTACAACGAGCAGTACTTC.